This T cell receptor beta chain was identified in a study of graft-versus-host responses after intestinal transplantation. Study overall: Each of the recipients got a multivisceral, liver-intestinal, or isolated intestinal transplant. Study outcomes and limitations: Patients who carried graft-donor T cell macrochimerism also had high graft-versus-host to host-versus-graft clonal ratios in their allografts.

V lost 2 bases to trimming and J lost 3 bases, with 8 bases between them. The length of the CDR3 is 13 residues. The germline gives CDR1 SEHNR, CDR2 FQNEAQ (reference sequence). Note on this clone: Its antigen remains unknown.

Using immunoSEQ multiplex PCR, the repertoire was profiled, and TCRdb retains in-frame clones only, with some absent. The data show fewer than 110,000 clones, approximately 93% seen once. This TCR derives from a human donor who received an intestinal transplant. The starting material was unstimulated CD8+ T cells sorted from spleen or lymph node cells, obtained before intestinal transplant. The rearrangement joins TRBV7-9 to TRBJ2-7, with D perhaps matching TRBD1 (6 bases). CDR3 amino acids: CASSLLDSYEQYF. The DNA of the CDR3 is TGTGCCAGCAGCTTATTGGACAGCTACGAGCAGTACTTC.